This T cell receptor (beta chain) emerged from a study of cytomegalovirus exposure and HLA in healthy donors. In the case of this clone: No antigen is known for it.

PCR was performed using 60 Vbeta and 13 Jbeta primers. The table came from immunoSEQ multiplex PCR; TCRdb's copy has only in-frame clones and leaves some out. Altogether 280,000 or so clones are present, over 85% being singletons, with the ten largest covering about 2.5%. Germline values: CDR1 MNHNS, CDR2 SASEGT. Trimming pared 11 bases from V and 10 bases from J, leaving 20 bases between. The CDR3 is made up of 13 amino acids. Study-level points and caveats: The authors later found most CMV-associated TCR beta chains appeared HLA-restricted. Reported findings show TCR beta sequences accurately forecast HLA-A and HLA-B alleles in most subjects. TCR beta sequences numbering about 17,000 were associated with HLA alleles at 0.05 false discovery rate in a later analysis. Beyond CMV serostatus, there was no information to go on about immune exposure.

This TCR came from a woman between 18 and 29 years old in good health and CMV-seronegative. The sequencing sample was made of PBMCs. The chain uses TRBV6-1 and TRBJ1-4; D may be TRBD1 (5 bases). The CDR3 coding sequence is TGTGCCGGGTCGGACGCGGGGGTCGGAAAACTGTTTTTT. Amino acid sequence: CAGSDAGVGKLFF.